This T cell receptor (beta chain) was sequenced for a study of patients and donors after allogeneic stem cell transplantation. The germline CDR1 and CDR2 sequences are LNHDA and SQIVND (reference sequence). Trimming pared 1 base from V and 7 bases from J, leaving 4 bases between. The CDR3 covers 11 residues. A few counts support this clonotype. TCRdb fed the RT-PCR reads into MiXCR, producing one record per CDR3 protein. The top ten hold around 10% of the sample, which has fewer than 250,000 distinct CDR3 sequences, 12% to 15% seen once. The chain combines TRBV19 with TRBJ1-1; no reliable D call. The source of this sequence is a human donor who was either an allogeneic HSCT recipient or a stem cell or donor lymphocyte infusion donor (not recorded which). It is not recorded whose cells these are; they may come from a transplant donor. Specimen: blood, either unsorted or a sorted T cell fraction (not recorded which). CDR3 bases: TGTGCCAGTAGTATAGGAGTTGAAGCTTTCTTT. Translation: CASSIGVEAFF.